Included here is one TCR beta chain sequence, with context. The antigen remains undetermined. Trimming cost V 1 base and J 0 bases, with 6 bases left between them. The germline gives CDR1 SGHVS, CDR2 FQNEAQ. The CDR3 contains 14 residues. Sample time point: baseline, week 1 (first vaccination visit). Treatment: pre-vaccination baseline after standard-of-care therapy. Every donor had a new WHO grade 3 or 4 astrocytoma that was IDH1-mutant, with loss of nuclear ATRX. Repertoires were generated with immunoSEQ multiplex PCR, while TCRdb's copy carries only in-frame clones and drops some. The sample lists 55,000 to 70,000 clones; more than 65% were seen once. The data were obtained in a study of a mutant IDH1 vaccine in newly diagnosed glioma. Study-wide results and caveats: Pseudoprogression appeared independent of alterations in top peripheral clonotypes.

This receptor was taken from a man aged 45 to 65 with glioma. Sequenced material: PBMCs, taken from a glioma patient treated with radiotherapy, temozolomide or both. The V gene is TRBV7-8, the J gene TRBJ1-2; D remains ambiguous. As DNA, the CDR3 is TGTGCCAGCAGCTTAGGATCCTCTAACTATGGCTACACCTTC. Protein product: CASSLGSSNYGYTF.